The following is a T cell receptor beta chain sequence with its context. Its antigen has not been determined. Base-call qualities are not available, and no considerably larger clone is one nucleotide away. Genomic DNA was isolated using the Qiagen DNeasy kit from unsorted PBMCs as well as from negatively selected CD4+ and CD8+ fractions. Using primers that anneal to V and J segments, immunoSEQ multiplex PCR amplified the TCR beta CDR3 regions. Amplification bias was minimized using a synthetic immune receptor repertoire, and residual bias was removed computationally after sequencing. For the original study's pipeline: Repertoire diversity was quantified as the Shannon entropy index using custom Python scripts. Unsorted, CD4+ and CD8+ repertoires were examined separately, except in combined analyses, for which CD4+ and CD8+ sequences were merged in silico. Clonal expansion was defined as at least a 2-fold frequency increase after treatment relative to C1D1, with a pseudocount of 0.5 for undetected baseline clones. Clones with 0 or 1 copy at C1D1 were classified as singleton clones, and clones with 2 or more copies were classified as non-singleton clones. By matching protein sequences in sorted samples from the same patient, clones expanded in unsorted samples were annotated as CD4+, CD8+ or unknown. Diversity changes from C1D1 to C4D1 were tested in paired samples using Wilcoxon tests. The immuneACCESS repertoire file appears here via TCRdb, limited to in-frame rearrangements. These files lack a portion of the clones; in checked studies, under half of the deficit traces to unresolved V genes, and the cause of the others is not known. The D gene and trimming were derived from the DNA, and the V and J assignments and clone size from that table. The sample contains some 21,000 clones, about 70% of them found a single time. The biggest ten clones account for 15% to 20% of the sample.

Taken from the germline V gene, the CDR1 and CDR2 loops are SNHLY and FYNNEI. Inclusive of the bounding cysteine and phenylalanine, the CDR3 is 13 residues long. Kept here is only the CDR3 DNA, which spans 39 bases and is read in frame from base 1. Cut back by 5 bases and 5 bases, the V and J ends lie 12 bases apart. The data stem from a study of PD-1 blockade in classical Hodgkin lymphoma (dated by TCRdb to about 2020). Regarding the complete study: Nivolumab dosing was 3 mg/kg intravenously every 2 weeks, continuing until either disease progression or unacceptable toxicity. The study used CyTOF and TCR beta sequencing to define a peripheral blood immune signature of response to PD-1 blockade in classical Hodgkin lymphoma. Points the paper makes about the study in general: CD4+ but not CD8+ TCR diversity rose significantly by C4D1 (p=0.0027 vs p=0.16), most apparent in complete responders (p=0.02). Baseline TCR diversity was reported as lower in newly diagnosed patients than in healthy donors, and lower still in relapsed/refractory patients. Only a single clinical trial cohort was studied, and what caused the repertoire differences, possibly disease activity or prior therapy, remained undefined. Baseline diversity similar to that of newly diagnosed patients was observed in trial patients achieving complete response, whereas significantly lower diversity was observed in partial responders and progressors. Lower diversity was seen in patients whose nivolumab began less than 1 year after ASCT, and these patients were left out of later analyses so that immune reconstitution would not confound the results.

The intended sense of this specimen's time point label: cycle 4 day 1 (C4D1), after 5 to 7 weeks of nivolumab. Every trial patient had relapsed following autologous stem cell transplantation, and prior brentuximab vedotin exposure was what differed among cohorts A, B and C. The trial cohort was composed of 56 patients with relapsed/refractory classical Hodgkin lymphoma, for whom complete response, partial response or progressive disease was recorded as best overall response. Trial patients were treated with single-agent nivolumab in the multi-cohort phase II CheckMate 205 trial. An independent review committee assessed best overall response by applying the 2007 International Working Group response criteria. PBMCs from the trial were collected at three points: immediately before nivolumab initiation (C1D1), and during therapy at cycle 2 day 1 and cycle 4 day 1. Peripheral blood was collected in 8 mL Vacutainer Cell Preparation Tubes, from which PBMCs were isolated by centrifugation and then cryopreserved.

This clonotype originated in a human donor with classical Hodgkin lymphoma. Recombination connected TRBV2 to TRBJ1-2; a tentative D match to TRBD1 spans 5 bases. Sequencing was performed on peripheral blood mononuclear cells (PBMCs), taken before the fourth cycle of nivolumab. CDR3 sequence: CASSREGSYGYTF. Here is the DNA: TGTGCCAGCAGTAGGGAGGGGTCGTATGGCTACACCTTC.